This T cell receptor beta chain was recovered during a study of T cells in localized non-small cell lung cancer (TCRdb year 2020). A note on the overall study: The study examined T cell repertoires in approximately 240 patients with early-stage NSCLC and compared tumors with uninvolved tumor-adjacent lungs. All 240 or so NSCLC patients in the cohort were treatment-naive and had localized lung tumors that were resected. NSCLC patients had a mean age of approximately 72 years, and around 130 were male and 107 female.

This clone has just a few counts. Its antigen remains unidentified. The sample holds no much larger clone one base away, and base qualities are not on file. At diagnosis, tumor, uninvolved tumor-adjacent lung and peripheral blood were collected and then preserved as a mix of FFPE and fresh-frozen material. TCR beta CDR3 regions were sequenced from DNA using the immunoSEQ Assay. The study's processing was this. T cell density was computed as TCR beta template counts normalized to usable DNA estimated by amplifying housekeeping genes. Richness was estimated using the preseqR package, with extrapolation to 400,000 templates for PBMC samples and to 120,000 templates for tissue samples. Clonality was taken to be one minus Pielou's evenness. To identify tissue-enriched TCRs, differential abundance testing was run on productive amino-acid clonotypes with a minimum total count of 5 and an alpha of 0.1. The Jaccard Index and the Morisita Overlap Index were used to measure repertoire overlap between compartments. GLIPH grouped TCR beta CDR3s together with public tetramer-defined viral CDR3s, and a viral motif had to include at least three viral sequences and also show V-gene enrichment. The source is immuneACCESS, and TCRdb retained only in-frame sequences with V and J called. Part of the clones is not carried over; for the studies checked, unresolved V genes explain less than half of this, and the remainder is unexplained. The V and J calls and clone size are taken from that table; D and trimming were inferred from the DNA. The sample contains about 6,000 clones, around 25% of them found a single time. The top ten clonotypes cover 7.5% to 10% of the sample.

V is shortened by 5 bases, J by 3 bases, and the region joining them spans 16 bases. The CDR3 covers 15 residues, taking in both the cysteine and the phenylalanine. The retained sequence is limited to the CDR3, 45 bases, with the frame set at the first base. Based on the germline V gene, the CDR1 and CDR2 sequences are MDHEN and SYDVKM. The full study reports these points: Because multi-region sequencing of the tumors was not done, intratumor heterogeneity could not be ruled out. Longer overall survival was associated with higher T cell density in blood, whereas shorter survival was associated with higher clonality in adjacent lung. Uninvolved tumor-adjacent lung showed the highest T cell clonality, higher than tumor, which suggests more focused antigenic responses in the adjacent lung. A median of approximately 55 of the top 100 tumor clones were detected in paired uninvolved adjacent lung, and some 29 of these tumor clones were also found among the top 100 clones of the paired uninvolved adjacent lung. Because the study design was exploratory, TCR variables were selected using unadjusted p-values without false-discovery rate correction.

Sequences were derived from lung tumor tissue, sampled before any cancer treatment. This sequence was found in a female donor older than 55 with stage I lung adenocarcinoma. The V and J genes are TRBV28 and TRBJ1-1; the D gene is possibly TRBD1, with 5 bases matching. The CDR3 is CASSPGEGWHTEAFF. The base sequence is TGTGCCAGCAGTCCGGGGGAGGGCTGGCACACTGAAGCTTTCTTT.